This T cell receptor (beta chain) emerged from a study of cytomegalovirus exposure and HLA in healthy donors. Study results and limitations: Upon later analysis, HLA-associated TCR beta chains proved more clonally expanded than other, equally common chains.

It was with 60 Vbeta and 13 Jbeta primers that the PCR ran. Data came from immunoSEQ multiplex PCR; TCRdb stores just in-frame clones and leaves some out. The sample consists of 170,000 or so clones, 77% of them appearing once. CDR1 LGHNA and CDR2 YSLEER come from the germline V gene. There are 14 residues in the CDR3. Trimming pared 1 base from V and 7 bases from J, leaving 11 bases between. About this clone: Its specificity is not known. Other nucleotide sequences from this sample produce the same CDR3.

V is TRBV4-3 and J is TRBJ2-1; D is perhaps TRBD1 (5 bases). Sequencing was carried out using PBMCs. The sequence derives from a woman aged 60-75 years in good health and CMV-seropositive. CDR3 nucleotide sequence: TGCGCCAGCAGCCAAGTTTCACAGGAAAATGAGCAGTTCTTC. Translated: CASSQVSQENEQFF.